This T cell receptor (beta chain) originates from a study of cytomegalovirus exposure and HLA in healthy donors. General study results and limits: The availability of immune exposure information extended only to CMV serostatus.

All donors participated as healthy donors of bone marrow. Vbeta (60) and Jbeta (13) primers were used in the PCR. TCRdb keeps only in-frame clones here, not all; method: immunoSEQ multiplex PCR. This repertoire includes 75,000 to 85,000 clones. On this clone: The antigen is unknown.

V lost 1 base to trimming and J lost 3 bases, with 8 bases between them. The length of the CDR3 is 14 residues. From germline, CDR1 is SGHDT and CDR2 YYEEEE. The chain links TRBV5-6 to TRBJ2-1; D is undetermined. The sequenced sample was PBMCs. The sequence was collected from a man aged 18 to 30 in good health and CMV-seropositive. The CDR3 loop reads CASSLMSNYNEQFF. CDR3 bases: TGTGCCAGCAGCTTGATGAGCAACTACAATGAGCAGTTCTTC.